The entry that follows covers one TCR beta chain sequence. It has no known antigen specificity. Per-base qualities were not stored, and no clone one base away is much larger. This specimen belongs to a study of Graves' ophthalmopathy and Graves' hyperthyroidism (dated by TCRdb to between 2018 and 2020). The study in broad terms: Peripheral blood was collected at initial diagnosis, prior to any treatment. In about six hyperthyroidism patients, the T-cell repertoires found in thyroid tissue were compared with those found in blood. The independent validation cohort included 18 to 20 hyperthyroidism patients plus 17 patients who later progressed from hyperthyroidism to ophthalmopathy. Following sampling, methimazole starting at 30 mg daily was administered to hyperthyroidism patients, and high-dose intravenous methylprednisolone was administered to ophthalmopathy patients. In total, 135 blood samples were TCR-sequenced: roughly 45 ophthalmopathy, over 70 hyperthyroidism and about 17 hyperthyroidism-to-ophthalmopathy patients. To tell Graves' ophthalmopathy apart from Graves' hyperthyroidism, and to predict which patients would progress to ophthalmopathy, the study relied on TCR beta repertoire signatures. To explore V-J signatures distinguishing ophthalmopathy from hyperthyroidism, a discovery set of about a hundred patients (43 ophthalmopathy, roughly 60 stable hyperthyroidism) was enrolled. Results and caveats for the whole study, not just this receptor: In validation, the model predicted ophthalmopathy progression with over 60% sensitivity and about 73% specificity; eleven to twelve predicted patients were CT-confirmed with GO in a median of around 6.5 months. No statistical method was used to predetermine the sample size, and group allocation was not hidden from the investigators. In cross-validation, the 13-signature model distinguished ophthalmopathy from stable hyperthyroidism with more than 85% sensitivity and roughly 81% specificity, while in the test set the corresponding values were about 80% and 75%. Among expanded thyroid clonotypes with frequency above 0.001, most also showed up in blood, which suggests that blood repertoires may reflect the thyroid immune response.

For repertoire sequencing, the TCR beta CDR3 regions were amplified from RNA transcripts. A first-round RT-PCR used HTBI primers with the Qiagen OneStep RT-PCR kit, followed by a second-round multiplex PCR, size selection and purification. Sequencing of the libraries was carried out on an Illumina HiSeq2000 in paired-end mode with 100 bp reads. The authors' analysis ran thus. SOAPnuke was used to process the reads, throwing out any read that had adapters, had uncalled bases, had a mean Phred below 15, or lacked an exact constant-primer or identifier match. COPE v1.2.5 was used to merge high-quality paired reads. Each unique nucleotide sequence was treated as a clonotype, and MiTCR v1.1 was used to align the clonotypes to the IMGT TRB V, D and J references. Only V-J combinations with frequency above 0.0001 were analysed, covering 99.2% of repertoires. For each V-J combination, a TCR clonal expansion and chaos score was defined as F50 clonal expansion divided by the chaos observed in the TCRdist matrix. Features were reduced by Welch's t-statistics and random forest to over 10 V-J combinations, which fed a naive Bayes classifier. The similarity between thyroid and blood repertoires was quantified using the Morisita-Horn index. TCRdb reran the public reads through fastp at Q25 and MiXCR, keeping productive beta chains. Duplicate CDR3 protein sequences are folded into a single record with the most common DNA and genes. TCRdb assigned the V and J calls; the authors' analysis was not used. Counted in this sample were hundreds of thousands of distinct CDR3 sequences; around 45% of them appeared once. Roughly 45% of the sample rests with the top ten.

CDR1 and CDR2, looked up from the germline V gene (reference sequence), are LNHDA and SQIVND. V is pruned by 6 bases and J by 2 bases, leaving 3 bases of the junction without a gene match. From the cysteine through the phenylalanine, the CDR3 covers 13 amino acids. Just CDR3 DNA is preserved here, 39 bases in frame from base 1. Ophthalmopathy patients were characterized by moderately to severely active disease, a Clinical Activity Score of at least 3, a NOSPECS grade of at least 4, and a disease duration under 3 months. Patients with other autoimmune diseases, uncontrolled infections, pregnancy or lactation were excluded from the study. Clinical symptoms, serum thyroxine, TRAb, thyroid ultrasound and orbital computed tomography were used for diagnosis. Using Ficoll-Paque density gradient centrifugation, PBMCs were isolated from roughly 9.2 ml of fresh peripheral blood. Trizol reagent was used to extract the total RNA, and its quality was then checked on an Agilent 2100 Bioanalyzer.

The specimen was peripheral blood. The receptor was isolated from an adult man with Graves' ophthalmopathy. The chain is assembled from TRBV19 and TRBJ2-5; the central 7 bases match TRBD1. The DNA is TGTGCCAGTAGACACAGGGGTCAAGAGACCCAGTACTTC. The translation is CASRHRGQETQYF.